Given below is one T cell receptor beta chain in context. This clone was seen once. What antigen it recognizes has not been identified. Per-base qualities were not stored, and no clone one base away is much larger. The CDR1 and CDR2 encoded by the germline V gene are LGHNA and YNFKEQ. There are 18 amino acids in the CDR3, from cysteine to phenylalanine inclusive. The CDR3 DNA has 54 bases and is translated from base 1. The junction shows trimming of 0 bases on V and 3 bases on J, and the gene matches do not reach 5 bases of it. Libraries were made using the immunoSEQ multiplex PCR assay. For most patients, genomic DNA was isolated using the Qiagen DNeasy Blood and Tissue Kit and was shipped frozen to Adaptive Biotechnologies for TCR sequencing. For most patients, genomic DNA was subjected to high-throughput TCR-beta CDR3 sequencing by Adaptive Biotechnologies. Turning to the authors' computational methods: Adaptive's ImmunoSEQ software was the source of the TCR sequencing data for 15 to 20 patients, while a few other patients were processed with MiXCR and VDJtools. To correct CD4 versus CD8 sorting errors, sequences present in both subsets at a frequency ratio below 5:1 were removed. CDR3 nucleotide sequences shared between donor and recipient were removed because their origin could not be assigned. To count as alloreactive, a clone needed at least 2-fold expansion over unstimulated cells and a minimum CFSE-low frequency of 0.002% (template counts) or 0.001% (read counts). Clones detected in sequenced pre-transplant spleen, lymph node, or MLR CFSE-low populations of the donor or recipient were defined as mappable. The cumulative frequency of alloreactive clones was calculated as a percentage of all sequences, weighted by copy number. The table comes from immuneACCESS by way of TCRdb, which keeps in-frame sequences with V and J called. Part of the clones is missing from these tables; in studies checked, under half for an unresolved V gene and the rest for unknown reasons. That table supplies the V and J calls and clone size; D and trimming were determined from the DNA. The sample yields around 110,000 clones; 85% to 95% were counted once. The ten largest make up 1% to 1.5% of the sample.

The time point label corresponds to: cells obtained before transplantation from donor or recipient. CD3+CD4+ and CD3+CD8+ populations were FACS-sorted from unstimulated pre-transplant donor and recipient cells taken from spleen or lymph nodes. The data were obtained in a study of graft-versus-host responses after intestinal transplantation (dated by TCRdb to the early 2020s). For context, the study as a whole: The transplants that recipients got were multivisceral, liver-intestinal, or isolated intestinal. Donor T cell macrochimerism was defined as a peak of at least 4% donor T cells among recipient peripheral blood mononuclear cells. To identify alloreactive clones, pre-transplant mixed lymphocyte reaction products were sequenced and compared with unstimulated pre-transplant donor and recipient T cells. Anti-thymocyte globulin induction was given to all recipients, followed by maintenance tacrolimus and steroids for about 3 years. Of the roughly 24 intestinal transplant recipients enrolled in the cohort, one of whom was a retransplant, a few patients without pretransplant specimens were excluded. Graft-versus-host and host-versus-graft alloreactive T cell clones were tracked in the graft, circulation and bone marrow after intestinal transplantation using bulk TCR-beta CDR3 sequencing. Rather than going through the commercial service, samples from three later patients were sequenced in-house on an Illumina MiSeq and processed with MiXCR. Summary of the overall study and its limitations: The conclusions were limited by the relatively low number and heterogeneity of the intestinal transplant patients. GvH clones were detected in recipient bone marrow, and some of these GvH clones were observed earlier in ileal mucosa or blood, consistent with an intestinal mucosal origin. In the allografts of patients with donor T cell macrochimerism, GvH to HvG T cell clonal ratios were high. Early after transplant, declines in HvG clones were associated with peak levels of circulating GvH clones.

The TCR comes from a human donor who was the organ donor for an intestinal transplant. The rearranged chain carries TRBV4-2 and TRBJ2-1, with TRBD2 identical over 13 junction bases. The sample was unstimulated CD8+ T cells sorted from spleen or lymph node cells, taken before transplant. The sequenced DNA is TGTGCCAGCAGCCAAGATCCGGGACTAGCGGGACTCTACAATGAGCAGTTCTTC. Its amino acids are CASSQDPGLAGLYNEQFF.